This record covers a single TCR beta chain. Antigen specificity is unknown. This entry belongs to a study of cytomegalovirus exposure and HLA in healthy donors. Overall study: Some 91 million unique TCRs from HLA-typed donors were held in an early release of data.

PCR involved 60 Vbeta and 13 Jbeta primers. Data came from immunoSEQ multiplex PCR; TCRdb stores just in-frame clones and leaves some out. This table holds about 94,000 clones, 81% found once. Study observations and caveats: In a later analysis, TCR beta V- and J-gene trimming was associated with a missense DCLRE1C variant.

V lost 8 bases, J lost 7 bases, and 18 bases lay in between. CDR1 is SGHVS and CDR2 is FNYEAQ in the germline V gene. The CDR3 has 14 residues. No CMV serostatus was recorded for this donor. This receptor was identified in a human donor in good health. The material sequenced was PBMCs. The V gene is TRBV7-6, the J gene TRBJ1-5, with D perhaps TRBD1 (6 bases). CDR3 in amino acids: CASSMGARGQPQHF. The CDR3 nucleotides are TGTGCCAGCTCCATGGGGGCGCGAGGACAGCCCCAGCATTTT.